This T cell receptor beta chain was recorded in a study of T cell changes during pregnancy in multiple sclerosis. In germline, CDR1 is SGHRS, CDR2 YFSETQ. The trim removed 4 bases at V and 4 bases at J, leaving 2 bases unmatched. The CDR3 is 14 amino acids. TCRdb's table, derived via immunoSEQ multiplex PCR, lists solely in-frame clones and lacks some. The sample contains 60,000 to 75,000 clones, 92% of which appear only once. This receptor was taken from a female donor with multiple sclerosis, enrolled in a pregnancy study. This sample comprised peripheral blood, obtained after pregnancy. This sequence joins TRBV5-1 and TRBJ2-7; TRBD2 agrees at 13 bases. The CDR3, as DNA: TGCGCCAGCAGCCCGGGACTAGCGGGGTACGAGCAGTACTTC. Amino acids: CASSPGLAGYEQYF. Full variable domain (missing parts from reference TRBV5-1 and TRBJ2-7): KAGVTQTPRYLIKTRGQQVTLSCSPISGHRSVSWYQQTPGQGLQFLFEYFSETQRNKGNFPGRFSGRQFSNSRSEMNVSTLELGDSALYLCASSPGLAGYEQYFGPGTRLTVT.